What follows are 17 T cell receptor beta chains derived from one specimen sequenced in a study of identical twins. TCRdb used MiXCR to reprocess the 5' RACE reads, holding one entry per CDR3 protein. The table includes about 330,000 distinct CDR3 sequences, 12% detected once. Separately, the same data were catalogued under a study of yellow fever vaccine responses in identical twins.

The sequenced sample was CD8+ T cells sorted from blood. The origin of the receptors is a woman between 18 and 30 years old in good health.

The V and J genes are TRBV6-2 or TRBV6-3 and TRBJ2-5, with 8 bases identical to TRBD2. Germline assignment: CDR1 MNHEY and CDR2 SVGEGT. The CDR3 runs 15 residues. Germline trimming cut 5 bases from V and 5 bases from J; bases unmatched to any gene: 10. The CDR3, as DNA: TGTGCCAGCAGTCCGGTGGCGGGGGGAAGCGAGACCCAGTACTTC. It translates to CASSPVAGGSETQYF.

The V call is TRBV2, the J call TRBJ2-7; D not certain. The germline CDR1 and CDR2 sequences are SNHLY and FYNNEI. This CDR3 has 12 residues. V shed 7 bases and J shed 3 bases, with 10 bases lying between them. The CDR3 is CASKGRYYEQYF. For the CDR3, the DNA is TGTGCCAGCAAAGGCCGATACTACGAGCAGTACTTC.

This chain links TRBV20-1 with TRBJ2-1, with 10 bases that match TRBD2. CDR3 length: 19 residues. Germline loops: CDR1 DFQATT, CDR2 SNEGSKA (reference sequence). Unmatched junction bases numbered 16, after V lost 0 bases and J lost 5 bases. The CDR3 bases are TGCAGTGCTAGAGATTACGGGACTAGCGTCTTAGAGTTAAACAATGAGCAGTTCTTC. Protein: CSARDYGTSVLELNNEQFF.

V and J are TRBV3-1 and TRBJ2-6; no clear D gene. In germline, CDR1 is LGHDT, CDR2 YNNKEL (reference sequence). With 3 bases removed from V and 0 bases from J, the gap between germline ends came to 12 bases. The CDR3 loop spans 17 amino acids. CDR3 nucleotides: TGTGCCAGCAGCCAGAAACGTACCTTCTCTGGGGCCAACGTCCTGACTTTC. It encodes CASSQKRTFSGANVLTF.

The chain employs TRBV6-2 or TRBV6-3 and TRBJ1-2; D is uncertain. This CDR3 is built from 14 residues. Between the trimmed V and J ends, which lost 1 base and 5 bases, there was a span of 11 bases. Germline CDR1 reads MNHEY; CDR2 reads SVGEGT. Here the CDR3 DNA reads TGTGCCAGCAGTTACTATGGATCCCAGTATGGCTACACCTTC. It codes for CASSYYGSQYGYTF.

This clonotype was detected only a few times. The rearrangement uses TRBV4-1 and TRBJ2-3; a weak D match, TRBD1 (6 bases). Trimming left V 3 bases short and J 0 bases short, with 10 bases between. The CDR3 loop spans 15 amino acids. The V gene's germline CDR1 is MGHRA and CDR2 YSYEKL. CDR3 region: CASSQGTPSTDTQYF. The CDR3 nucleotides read TGCGCCAGCAGCCAGGGGACACCTAGCACAGATACGCAGTATTTT.

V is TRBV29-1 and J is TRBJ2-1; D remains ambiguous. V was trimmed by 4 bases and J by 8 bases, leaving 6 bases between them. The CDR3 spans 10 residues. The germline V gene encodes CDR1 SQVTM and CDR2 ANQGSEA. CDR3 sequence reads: CSVVVYEQFF. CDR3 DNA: TGCAGCGTTGTTGTCTATGAGCAGTTCTTC.

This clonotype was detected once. The CDR3 sequence is CASSLETGTAPDTQYF. CDR3 coding DNA: TGTGCCAGCAGCTTAGAAACCGGGACTGCTCCGGATACGCAGTATTTT. This chain joins TRBV11-3 and TRBJ2-3; TRBD2 is a possible D gene (6 bases). There are 16 residues in the CDR3. CDR1 is SGHNT, CDR2 YENEEA, per germline. The V gene lost 0 bases and the J gene lost 6 bases, with 16 bases spanning the gap. Using reference TRBV11-3 and TRBJ2-3 for the parts outside the CDR3, the full variable domain is EAGVVQSPRYKIIEKKQPVAFWCNPISGHNTLYWYLQNLGQGPELLIRYENEEAVDDSQLPKDRFSAERLKGVDSTLKIQPAELGDSAVYLCASSLETGTAPDTQYFGPGTRLTVL.

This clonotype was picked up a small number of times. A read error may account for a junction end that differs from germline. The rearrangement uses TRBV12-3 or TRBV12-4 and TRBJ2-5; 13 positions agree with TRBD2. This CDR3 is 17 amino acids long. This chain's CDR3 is CASRERTSGSFRETEYF. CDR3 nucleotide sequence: TGTGCCAGCAGGGAGAGGACTAGCGGGAGTTTCCGAGAGACCGAGTACTTC.

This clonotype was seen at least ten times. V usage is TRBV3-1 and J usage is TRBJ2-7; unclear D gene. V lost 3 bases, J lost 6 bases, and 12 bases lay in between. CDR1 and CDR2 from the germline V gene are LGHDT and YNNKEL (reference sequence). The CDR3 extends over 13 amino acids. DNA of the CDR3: TGTGCCAGCAGCCAGGTGATGGCGAGCGAGCAGTACGTC. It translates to CASSQVMASEQYV.

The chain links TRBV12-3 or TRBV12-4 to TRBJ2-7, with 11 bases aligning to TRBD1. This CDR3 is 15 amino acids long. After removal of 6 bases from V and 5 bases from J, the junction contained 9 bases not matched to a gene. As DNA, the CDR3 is TGTGCCAGCAGACTCGGGACAGGGGGTAGGAACGAGCAGTACTTC. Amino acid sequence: CASRLGTGGRNEQYF.

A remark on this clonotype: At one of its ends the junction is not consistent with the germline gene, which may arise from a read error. The CDR3: CGSSLWWILNQPQHF. In nucleotides, the CDR3 is TGTGGCAGCAGCCTCTGGTGGATCCTCAATCAGCCCCAGCATTTT. The chain uses TRBV7-8 and TRBJ1-5; D is ambiguous. CDR3 length: 15 amino acids. The germline V gene encodes CDR1 SGHVS and CDR2 FQNEAQ.

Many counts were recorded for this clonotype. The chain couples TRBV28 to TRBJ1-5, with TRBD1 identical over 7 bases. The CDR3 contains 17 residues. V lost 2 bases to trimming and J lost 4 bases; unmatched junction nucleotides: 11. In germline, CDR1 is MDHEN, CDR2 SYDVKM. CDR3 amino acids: CASSLDRAGLRNQPQHF. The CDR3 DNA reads TGTGCCAGCAGTTTAGACAGGGCAGGGTTAAGAAATCAGCCCCAGCATTTT.

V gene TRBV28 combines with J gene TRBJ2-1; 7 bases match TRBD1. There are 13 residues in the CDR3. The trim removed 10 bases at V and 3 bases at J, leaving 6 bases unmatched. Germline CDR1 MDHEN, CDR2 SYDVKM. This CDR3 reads CATADRVYNEQFF. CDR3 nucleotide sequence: TGTGCCACCGCTGACAGGGTCTACAATGAGCAGTTCTTC. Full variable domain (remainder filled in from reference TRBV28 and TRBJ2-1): DVKVTQSSRYLVKRTGEKVFLECVQDMDHENMFWYRQDPGLGLRLIYFSYDVKMKEKGDIPEGYSVSREKKERFSLILESASTNQTSMYLCATADRVYNEQFFGPGTRLTVL.

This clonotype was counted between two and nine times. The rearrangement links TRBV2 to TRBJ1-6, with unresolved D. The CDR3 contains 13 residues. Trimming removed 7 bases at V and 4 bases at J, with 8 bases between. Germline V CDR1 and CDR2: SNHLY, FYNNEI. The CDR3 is CASITGYNSPLHF. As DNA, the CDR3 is TGTGCCAGCATTACGGGTTATAATTCACCCCTCCACTTT.

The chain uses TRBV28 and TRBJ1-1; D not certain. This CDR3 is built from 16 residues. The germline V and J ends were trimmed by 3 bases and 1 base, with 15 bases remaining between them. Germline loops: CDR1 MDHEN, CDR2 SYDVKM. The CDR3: CASSFKGSGANTEAFF. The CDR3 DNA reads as TGTGCCAGCAGTTTTAAAGGGAGTGGTGCGAACACTGAAGCTTTCTTT.

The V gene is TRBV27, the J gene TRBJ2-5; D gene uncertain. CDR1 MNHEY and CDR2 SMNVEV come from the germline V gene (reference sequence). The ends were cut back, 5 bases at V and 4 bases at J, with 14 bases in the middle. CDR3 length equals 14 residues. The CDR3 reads CASSPHVEAETQYF. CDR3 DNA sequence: TGTGCCAGCAGTCCCCACGTAGAAGCAGAGACCCAGTACTTC.